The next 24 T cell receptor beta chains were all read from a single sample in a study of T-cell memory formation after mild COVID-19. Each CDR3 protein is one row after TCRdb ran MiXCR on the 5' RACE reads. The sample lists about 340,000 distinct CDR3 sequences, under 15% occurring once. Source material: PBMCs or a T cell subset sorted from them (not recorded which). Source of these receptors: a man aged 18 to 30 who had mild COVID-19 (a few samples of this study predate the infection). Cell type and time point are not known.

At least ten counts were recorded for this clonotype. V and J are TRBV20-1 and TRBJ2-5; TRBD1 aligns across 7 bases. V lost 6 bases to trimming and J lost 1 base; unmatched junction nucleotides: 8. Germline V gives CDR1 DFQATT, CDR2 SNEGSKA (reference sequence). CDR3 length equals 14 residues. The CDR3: CSAAPGTVQETQYF. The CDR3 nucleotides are TGCAGTGCAGCACCTGGGACAGTCCAAGAGACCCAGTACTTC.

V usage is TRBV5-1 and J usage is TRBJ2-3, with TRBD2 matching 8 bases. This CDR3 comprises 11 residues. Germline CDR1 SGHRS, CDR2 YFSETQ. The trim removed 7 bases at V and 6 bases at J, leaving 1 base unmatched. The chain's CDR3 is CASREGDTQYF. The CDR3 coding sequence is TGCGCCAGCCGGGAGGGGGATACGCAGTATTTT.

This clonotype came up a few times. CDR3 sequence (DNA): TGTGCCAGCAGCTTAGAATTTCCAGCTGAAGCTTTCTTT. Translated, it gives CASSLEFPAEAFF. The chain couples TRBV11-2 to TRBJ1-1; D remains ambiguous. CDR3 length: 13 residues. V was pared by 0 bases and J by 6 bases, with 8 bases between. Looked up from germline, CDR1 is SGHAT and CDR2 is FQNNGV. Complete variable domain (other parts from reference TRBV11-2 and TRBJ1-1): EAGVAQSPRYKIIEKRQSVAFWCNPISGHATLYWYQQILGQGPKLLIQFQNNGVVDDSQLPKDRFSAERLKGVDSTLKIQPAKLEDSAVYLCASSLEFPAEAFFGQGTRLTVV.

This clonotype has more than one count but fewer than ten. The CDR3 reads CASSFGQTSSYEQYF. The CDR3 DNA sequence: TGCGCCAGCAGCTTTGGACAGACTAGCTCCTACGAGCAGTACTTC. The genes are TRBV5-1 and TRBJ2-7; either TRBD1 or TRBD2 may supply D (6 bases each). The length of the CDR3 is 15 residues. V was pared by 2 bases and J by 0 bases, with 12 bases between. Germline loops: CDR1 SGHRS, CDR2 YFSETQ.

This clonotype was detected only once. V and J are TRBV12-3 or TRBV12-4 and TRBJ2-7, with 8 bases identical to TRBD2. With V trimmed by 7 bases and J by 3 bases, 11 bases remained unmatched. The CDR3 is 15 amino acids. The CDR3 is CASTDSGTRGYEQYF. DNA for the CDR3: TGTGCCAGCACCGATTCCGGGACTAGGGGCTACGAGCAGTACTTC.

The CDR3 loop is CASSLVGGDRGYTF. The CDR3, as DNA: TGTGCCAGCAGCTTAGTTGGTGGAGACCGGGGCTACACCTTC. The V call is TRBV11-2, the J call TRBJ1-2; D ambiguous. This CDR3 is 14 amino acids long. The V end lost 1 base, the J end lost 8 bases, and 14 bases lay between the germline ends. From germline, CDR1 is SGHAT and CDR2 FQNNGV.

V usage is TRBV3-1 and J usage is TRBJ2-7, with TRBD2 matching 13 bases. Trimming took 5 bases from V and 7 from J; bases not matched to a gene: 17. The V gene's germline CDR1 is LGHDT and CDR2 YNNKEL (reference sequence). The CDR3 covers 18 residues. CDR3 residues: CASSGHPRTSGGAREQYV. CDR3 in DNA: TGTGCCAGCAGCGGGCATCCCAGGACTAGCGGGGGAGCTAGGGAGCAGTACGTC.

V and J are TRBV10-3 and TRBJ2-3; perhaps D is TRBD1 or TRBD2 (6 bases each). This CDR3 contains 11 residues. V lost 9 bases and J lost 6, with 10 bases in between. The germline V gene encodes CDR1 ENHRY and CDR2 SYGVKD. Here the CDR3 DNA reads TGTGCCATGGGGGGCTCGGATACGCAGTATTTT. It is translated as CAMGGSDTQYF.

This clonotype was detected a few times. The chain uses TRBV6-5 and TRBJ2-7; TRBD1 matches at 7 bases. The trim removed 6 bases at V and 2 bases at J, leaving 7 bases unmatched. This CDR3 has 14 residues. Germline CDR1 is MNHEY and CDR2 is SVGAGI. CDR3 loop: CASRSTGSPYEQYV. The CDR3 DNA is TGTGCCAGCAGGTCGACAGGGAGCCCCTACGAGCAGTACGTC.

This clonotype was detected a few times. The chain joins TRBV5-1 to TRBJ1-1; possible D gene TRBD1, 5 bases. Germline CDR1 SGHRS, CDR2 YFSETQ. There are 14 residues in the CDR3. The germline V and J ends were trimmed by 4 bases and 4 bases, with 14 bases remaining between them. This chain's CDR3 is CASSEGSGGTEAFF. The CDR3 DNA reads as TGCGCCAGCAGCGAGGGGTCTGGGGGCACTGAAGCTTTCTTT.

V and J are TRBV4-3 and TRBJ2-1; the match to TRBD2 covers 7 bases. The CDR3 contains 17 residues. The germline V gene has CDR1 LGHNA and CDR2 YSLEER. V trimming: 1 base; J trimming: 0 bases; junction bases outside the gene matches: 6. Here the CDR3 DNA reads TGCGCCAGCAGCCAAGTTTGGCCTAGCGGCTCCTACAATGAGCAGTTCTTC. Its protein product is CASSQVWPSGSYNEQFF.

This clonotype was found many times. The CDR3: CASSLTGTGAGNTIYF. CDR3 DNA sequence: TGTGCCAGCAGCTTAACCGGGACAGGGGCTGGAAACACCATATATTTT. This chain connects TRBV7-6 to TRBJ1-3, with 10 bases that match TRBD1. The CDR3 spans 16 residues. J gave up 2 bases and V 2 bases, and 3 bases lay outside the gene matches. CDR1 SGHVS and CDR2 FNYEAQ come from the germline V gene.

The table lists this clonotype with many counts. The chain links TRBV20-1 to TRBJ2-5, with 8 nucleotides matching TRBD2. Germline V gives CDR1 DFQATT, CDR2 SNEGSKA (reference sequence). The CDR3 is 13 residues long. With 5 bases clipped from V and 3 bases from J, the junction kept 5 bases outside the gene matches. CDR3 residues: CSAPRGAEETQYF. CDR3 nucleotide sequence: TGCAGTGCTCCGCGGGGGGCTGAAGAGACCCAGTACTTC.

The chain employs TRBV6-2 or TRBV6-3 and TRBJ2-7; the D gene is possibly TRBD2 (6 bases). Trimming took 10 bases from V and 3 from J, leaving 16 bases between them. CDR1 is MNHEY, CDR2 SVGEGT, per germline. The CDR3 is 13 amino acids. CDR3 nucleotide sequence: TGTGCCACGCACGGGGGAGGACTCTACGAGCAGTACTTC. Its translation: CATHGGGLYEQYF.

CDR3: CASAPSGFYEQYV. The CDR3 DNA sequence: TGTGCCAGCGCCCCGTCGGGGTTTTACGAGCAGTACGTC. The V and J genes are TRBV27 and TRBJ2-7; tentative D call: TRBD2 (5 bases). The CDR3 has 13 amino acids. V lost 8 bases and J 4 bases, leaving 15 bases between the germline ends. Germline V gene lookup returns CDR1 MNHEY and CDR2 SMNVEV (reference sequence).

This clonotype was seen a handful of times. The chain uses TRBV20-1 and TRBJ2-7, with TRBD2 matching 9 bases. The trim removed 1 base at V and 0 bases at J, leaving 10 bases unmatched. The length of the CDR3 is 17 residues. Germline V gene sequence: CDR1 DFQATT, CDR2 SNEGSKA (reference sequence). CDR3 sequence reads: CSARVLAGAFNSYEQYF. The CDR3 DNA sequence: TGCAGTGCTAGAGTATTAGCGGGGGCCTTCAACTCCTACGAGCAGTACTTC.

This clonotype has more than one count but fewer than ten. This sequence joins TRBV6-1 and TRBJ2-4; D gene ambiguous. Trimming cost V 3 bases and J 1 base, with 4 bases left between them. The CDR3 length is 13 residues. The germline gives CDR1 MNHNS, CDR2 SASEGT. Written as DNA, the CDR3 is TGTGCCAGCAGTGATGGGGCCAAAAACATTCAGTACTTC. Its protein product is CASSDGAKNIQYF.

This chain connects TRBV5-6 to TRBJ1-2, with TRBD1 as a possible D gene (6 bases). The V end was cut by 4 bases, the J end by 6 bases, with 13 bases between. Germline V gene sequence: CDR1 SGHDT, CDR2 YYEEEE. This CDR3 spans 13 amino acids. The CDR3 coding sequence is TGTGCCAGCAGCCCCGGACAGATGAATGGCTACACCTTC. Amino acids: CASSPGQMNGYTF. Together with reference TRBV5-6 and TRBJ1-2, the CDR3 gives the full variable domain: DAGVTQSPTHLIKTRGQQVTLRCSPKSGHDTVSWYQQALGQGPQFIFQYYEEEERQRGNFPDRFSGHQFPNYSSELNVNALLLGDSALYLCASSPGQMNGYTFGSGTRLTVV.

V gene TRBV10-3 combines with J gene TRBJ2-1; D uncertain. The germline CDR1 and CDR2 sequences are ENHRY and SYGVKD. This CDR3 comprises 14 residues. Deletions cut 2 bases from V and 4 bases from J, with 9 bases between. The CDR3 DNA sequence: TGTGCCATCAGTGAGACAGCTACTTACAATGAGCAGTTCTTC. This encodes CAISETATYNEQFF.

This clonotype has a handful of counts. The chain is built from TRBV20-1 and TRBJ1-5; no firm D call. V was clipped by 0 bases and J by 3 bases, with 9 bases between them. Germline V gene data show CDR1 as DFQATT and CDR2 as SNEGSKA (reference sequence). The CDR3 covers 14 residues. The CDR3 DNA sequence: TGCAGTGCTAGAGACCCCCGCAACAATCAGCCCCAGCATTTT. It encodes CSARDPRNNQPQHF.

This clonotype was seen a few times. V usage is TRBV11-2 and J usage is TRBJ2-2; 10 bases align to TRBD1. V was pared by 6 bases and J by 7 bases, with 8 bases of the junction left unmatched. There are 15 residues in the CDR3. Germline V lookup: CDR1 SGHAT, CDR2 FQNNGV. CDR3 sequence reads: CASRRDRGLVGELFF. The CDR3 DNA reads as TGTGCCAGCAGACGAGACAGGGGGCTTGTCGGGGAGCTGTTTTTT.

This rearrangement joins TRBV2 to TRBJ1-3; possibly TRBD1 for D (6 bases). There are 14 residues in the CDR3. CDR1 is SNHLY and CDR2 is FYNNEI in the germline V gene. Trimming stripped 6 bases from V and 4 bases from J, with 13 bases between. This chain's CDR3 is CASSPGAYGNTIYF. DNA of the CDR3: TGTGCCAGCAGCCCAGGGGCGTACGGAAACACCATATATTTT.

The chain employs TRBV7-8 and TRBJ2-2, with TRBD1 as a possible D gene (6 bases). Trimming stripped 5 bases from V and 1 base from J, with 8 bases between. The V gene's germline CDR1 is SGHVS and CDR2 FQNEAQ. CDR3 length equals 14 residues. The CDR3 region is CASSQDRNTGELFF. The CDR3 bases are TGTGCCAGCAGCCAGGACAGGAACACCGGGGAGCTGTTTTTT. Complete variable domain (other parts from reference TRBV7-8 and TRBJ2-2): GAGVSQSPRYKVAKRGQDVALRCDPISGHVSLFWYQQALGQGPEFLTYFQNEAQLDKSGLPSDRFFAERPEGSVSTLKIQRTQQEDSAVYLCASSQDRNTGELFFGEGSRLTVL.

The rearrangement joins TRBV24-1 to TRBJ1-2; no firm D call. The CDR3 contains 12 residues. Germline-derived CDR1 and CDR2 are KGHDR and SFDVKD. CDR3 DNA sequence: TGTGCAACTTCGGTGGACAACTATGGCTACACCTTC. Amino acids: CATSVDNYGYTF.